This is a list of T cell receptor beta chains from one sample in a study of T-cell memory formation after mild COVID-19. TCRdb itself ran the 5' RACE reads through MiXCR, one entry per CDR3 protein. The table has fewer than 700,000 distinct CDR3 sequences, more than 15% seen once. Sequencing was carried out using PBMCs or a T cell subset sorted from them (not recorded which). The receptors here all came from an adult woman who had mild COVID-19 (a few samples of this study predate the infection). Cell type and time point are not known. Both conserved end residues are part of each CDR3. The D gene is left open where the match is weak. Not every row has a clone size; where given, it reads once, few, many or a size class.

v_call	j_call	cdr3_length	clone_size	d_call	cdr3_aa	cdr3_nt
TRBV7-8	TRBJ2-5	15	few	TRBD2	CASSLTGGGPTTQYF	TGTGCCAGCAGCCTTACGGGCGGGGGTCCGACGACCCAGTACTTC
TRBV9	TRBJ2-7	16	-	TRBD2	CASSPGTSASSYEQYF	TGTGCCAGCAGCCCGGGGACTAGCGCGAGCTCCTACGAGCAGTACTTC
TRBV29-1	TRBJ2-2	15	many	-	CSGLGIEVNTGELFF	TGCAGCGGCCTCGGGATAGAAGTCAACACCGGGGAGCTGTTTTTT
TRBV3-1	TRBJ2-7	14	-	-	CASSQVRTSYEQYF	TGTGCCAGCAGCCAAGTCCGGACGAGCTACGAGCAGTACTTC
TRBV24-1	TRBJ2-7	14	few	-	CATSAWDKSYEQYF	TGTGCCACCAGTGCTTGGGACAAGTCCTACGAGCAGTACTTC
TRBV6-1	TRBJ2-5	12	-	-	CASSEAQETQYF	TGTGCCAGCAGTGAGGCCCAAGAGACCCAGTACTTC
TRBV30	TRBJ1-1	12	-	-	CAWSVLGEGAFF	TGTGCCTGGAGTGTACTGGGAGAGGGAGCTTTCTTT
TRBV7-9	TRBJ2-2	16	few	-	CASSSGTLSNTGELFF	TGTGCCAGCAGCTCCGGGACTTTGTCGAACACCGGGGAGCTGTTTTTT
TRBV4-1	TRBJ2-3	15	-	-	CASSQDWTRGDTQYF	TGCGCCAGCAGCCAAGATTGGACTCGGGGGGATACGCAGTATTTT
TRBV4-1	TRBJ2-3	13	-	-	CASSTPSTDTQYF	TGCGCCAGCAGCACCCCGAGCACAGATACGCAGTATTTT
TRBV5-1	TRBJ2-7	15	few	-	CASSSEPGPPAEQYF	TGCGCCAGCAGCTCGGAGCCCGGGCCCCCAGCCGAGCAGTACTTC
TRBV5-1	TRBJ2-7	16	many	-	CASSPSLGGAGYEQYF	TGCGCCAGCAGCCCCTCTCTAGGTGGGGCGGGCTACGAGCAGTACTTC
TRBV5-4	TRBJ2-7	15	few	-	CASSLDVTLMGEQYF	TGTGCCAGCAGCTTGGATGTGACCTTGATGGGCGAGCAGTACTTC
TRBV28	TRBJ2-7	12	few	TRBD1	CASSQGQGIPHF	TGTGCCAGCAGCCAGGGACAGGGGATCCCCCACTTC
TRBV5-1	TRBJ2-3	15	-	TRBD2	CASSHTSGVTDTQYF	TGCGCCAGCAGCCATACTAGCGGGGTCACAGATACGCAGTATTTT
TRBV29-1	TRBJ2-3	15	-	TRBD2	CSVKGTSGSTDTQYF	TGCAGCGTTAAAGGGACTAGCGGTTCCACAGATACGCAGTATTTT
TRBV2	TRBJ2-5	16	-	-	CASSEASVGVGETQYF	TGTGCCAGCAGTGAAGCCAGTGTCGGGGTTGGGGAGACCCAGTACTTC
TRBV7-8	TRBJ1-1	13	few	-	CASSHSGSTEAFF	TGTGCCAGCAGCCACTCAGGGTCTACTGAAGCTTTCTTT
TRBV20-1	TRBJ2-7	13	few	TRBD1	CSACPGTGSEQYF	TGCAGTGCTTGTCCCGGGACAGGGAGCGAGCAGTACTTC
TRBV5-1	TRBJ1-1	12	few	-	CASIGQNTEAFF	TGCGCCAGCATCGGACAGAACACTGAAGCTTTCTTT
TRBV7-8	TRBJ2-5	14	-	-	CASSLIVSQETQYF	TGTGCCAGCAGCTTAATAGTTTCCCAAGAGACCCAGTACTTC
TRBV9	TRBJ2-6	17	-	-	CASSVGTPPSGANVLTF	TGTGCCAGCAGCGTAGGGACACCACCCTCTGGGGCCAACGTCCTGACTTTC
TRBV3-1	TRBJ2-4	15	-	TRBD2	CASSHGLAGENIQYF	TGTGCCAGCAGCCACGGACTAGCGGGTGAAAACATTCAGTACTTC
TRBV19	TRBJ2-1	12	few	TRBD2	CASSPDSGSVFF	TGTGCCAGTAGTCCTGATAGCGGGAGTGTATTCTTC
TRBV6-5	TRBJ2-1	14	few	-	CASSVDGWDNEQFF	TGTGCCAGCAGTGTGGACGGGTGGGACAATGAGCAGTTCTTC
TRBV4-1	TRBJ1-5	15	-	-	CASSPSTARGQPQHF	TGCGCCAGCAGCCCGTCGACGGCCAGGGGCCAGCCCCAGCATTTT
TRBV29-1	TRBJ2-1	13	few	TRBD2	CSVGTSGRTGQFF	TGCAGCGTTGGGACTAGCGGGAGGACTGGGCAGTTCTTC
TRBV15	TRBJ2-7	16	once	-	CATSRTSGVSSYEQYF	TGTGCCACCAGCAGGACCTCGGGTGTGAGCTCCTACGAGCAGTACTTC